This TCR beta chain was documented in a study of blood T cell repertoires in COVID-19. Study processing details: Reference gene primer amplification gave estimated nucleated cell counts. Assay used: immunoSEQ multiplex PCR; TCRdb lists only in-frame clones, some missing. V, J and clone size are those of that table, while D and trimming were read from the DNA. The table has around 15,000 clones, 89% seen once. Germline CDR1 and CDR2: SQVTM and ANQGSEA. CDR3 length: 15 residues. The V segment lost 5 bases and the J segment 1 base; nucleotides outside the gene matches: 10. Sequencing input: peripheral blood. The rearrangement joins TRBV29-1 to TRBJ1-1; 7 bases align to TRBD1. This clonotype was sampled from a human donor in a cohort sampled during active COVID-19. The CDR3 DNA follows: TGCAGCGTTCCGACAGGGCTATCCGGGAACACTGAAGCTTTCTTT. Its translation is CSVPTGLSGNTEAFF.